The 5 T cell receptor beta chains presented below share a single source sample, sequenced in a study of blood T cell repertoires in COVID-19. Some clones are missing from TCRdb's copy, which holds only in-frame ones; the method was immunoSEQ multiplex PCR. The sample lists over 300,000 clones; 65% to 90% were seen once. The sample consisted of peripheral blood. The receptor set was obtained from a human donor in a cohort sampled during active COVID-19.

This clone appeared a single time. CDR3 DNA: TGTGCCAGCAGCTTAATGGTCGAAGGCAGGGGTGGCTACACCTTC. Its translation: CASSLMVEGRGGYTF. This sequence joins TRBV7-6 and TRBJ1-2; the D gene is possibly TRBD1 (6 bases). The CDR3 runs 15 residues. Germline loops: CDR1 SGHVS, CDR2 FNYEAQ. Trimming removed 2 bases from V and 7 bases from J, with 17 bases in between.

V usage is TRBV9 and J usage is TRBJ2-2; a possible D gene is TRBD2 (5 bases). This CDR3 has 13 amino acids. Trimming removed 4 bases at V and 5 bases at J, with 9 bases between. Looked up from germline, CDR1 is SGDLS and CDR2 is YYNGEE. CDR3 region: CASSTRSTGELFF. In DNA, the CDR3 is TGTGCCAGCAGCACTAGGTCAACCGGGGAGCTGTTTTTT.

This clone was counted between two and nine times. The CDR3 loop is CASSFGARQPQHF. The CDR3 coding sequence is TGTGCCAGCAGCTTTGGCGCCAGGCAGCCCCAGCATTTT. V usage is TRBV11-2 and J usage is TRBJ1-5; no definite D call. The CDR3 totals 13 residues. V lost 3 bases to trimming and J lost 7 bases, with 10 bases between them. Germline V CDR1 and CDR2: SGHAT, FQNNGV. Full variable domain (remainder filled in from reference TRBV11-2 and TRBJ1-5): EAGVAQSPRYKIIEKRQSVAFWCNPISGHATLYWYQQILGQGPKLLIQFQNNGVVDDSQLPKDRFSAERLKGVDSTLKIQPAKLEDSAVYLCASSFGARQPQHFGDGTRLSIL.

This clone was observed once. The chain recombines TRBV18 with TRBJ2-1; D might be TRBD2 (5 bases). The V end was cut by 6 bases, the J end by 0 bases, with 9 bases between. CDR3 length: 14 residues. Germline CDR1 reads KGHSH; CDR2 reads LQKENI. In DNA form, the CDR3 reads TGTGCCAGCTCCCCGGGGAGCTCCTACAATGAGCAGTTCTTC. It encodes CASSPGSSYNEQFF.

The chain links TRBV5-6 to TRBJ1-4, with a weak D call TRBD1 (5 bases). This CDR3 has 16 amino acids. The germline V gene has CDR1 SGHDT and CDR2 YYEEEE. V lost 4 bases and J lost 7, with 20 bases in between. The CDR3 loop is CASSPDGGVGSEKLFF. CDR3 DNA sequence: TGTGCCAGCAGCCCAGACGGGGGGGTCGGTAGTGAAAAACTGTTTTTT. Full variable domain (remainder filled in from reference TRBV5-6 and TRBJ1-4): DAGVTQSPTHLIKTRGQQVTLRCSPKSGHDTVSWYQQALGQGPQFIFQYYEEEERQRGNFPDRFSGHQFPNYSSELNVNALLLGDSALYLCASSPDGGVGSEKLFFGSGTQLSVL.